This TCR beta chain is drawn from a study of spatial heterogeneity in lung cancer. TCRdb reanalysed the 5' RACE reads using MiXCR and keeps one entry per CDR3 protein. The table lists around 60,000 distinct CDR3 sequences, approximately 8.9% of them singletons. CDR3 length: 11 residues. The V end lost 5 bases, the J end lost 10 bases, and 14 bases lay between the germline ends. Germline lookup yields CDR1 DFQATT and CDR2 SNEGSKA (reference sequence). This clonotype was picked up many times. As for time point: sample taken at primary tumor resection. The sequenced material consisted of unsorted whole RNA from tumor, nontumor lung or frozen PBMC.

The clonotype comes from a female donor with early-stage non-small cell lung cancer. Source: PBMCs, taken at surgery. V usage is TRBV20-1 and J usage is TRBJ1-1; D remains ambiguous. The CDR3 sequence is CSASLGLGAFF. CDR3 DNA sequence: TGCAGTGCTTCCCTCGGGCTGGGAGCTTTCTTT.